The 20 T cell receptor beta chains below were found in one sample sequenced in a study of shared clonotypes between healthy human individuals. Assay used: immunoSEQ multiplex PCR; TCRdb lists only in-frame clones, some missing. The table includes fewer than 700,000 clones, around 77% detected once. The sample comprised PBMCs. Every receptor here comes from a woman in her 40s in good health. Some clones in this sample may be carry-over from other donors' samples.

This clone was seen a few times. The CDR3 spells CASSVGTLSSTDTQYF. DNA of the CDR3: TGTGCCAGCAGCGTCGGGACCCTTTCCAGCACAGATACGCAGTATTTT. The chain links TRBV7-8 to TRBJ2-3, with D perhaps TRBD1 or TRBD2 (5 bases each). The CDR3 is 16 amino acids. Per the germline V gene, CDR1 is SGHVS and CDR2 is FQNEAQ. The V gene lost 5 bases and the J gene lost 0 bases, with 15 bases spanning the gap.

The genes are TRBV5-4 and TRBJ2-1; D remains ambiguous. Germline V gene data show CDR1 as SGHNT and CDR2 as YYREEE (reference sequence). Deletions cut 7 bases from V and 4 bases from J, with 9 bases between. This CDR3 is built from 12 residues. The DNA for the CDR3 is TGTGCCAGCGGGTTGGGTTACAATGAGCAGTTCTTC. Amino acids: CASGLGYNEQFF.

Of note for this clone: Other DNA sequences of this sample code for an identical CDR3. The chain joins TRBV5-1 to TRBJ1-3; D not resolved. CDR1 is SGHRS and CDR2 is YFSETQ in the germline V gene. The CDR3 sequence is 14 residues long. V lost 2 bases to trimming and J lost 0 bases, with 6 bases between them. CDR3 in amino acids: CASSLGVSGNTIYF. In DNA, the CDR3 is TGCGCCAGCAGCTTAGGCGTCTCTGGAAACACCATATATTTT. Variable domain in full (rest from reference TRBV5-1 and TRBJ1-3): KAGVTQTPRYLIKTRGQQVTLSCSPISGHRSVSWYQQTPGQGLQFLFEYFSETQRNKGNFPGRFSGRQFSNSRSEMNVSTLELGDSALYLCASSLGVSGNTIYFGEGSWLTVV.

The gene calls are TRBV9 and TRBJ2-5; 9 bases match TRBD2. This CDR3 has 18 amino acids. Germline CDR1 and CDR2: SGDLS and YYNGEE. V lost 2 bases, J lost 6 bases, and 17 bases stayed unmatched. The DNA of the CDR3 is TGTGCCAGCAGCGTCACAGCGGGAGGACCCTACCTTGTACAGACCCAGTACTTC. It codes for CASSVTAGGPYLVQTQYF.

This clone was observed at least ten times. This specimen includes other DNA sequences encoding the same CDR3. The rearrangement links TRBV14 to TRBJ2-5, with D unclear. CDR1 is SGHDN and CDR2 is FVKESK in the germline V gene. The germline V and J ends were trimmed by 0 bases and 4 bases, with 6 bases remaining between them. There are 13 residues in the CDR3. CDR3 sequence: CASSQDGRETQYF. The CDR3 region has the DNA TGTGCCAGCAGCCAAGATGGTAGAGAGACCCAGTACTTC.

Written as DNA, the CDR3 is TGTGCCAGCAGTTACAGTGGGGGAGGGAGGTATGGCTACACCTTC. It is translated as CASSYSGGGRYGYTF. This sequence joins TRBV6-5 and TRBJ1-2, with a possible D match to TRBD1 (5 bases). This CDR3 region has 15 residues. In germline, CDR1 is MNHEY, CDR2 SVGAGI. Trimming left V 2 bases short and J 5 bases short, with 15 bases between.

The CDR3 loop is CASSSTGMLLAFF. In DNA, the CDR3 is TGTGCCAGCAGTTCGACAGGGATGCTTCTAGCTTTCTTT. This chain uses TRBV28 with TRBJ1-1; TRBD1 aligns across 7 bases. The CDR3 covers 13 residues. The V gene's germline CDR1 is MDHEN and CDR2 SYDVKM. J was trimmed by 10 bases and V by 4 bases; bases with no gene match: 9. The variable domain in full, with the rest retrieved from reference TRBV28 and TRBJ1-1, is DVKVTQSSRYLVKRTGEKVFLECVQDMDHENMFWYRQDPGLGLRLIYFSYDVKMKEKGDIPEGYSVSREKKERFSLILESASTNQTSMYLCASSSTGMLLAFFGQGTRLTVV.

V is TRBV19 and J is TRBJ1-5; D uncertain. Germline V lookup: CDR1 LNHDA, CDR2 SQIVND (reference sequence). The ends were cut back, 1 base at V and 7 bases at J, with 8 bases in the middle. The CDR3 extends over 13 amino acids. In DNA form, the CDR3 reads TGTGCCAGTAGTATAGTTTTGGTGCAGCCCCAGCATTTT. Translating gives CASSIVLVQPQHF.

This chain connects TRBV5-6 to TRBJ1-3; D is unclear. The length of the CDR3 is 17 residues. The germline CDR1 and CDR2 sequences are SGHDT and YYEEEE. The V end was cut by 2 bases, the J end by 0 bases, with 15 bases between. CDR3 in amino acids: CASSFGQRPISGNTIYF. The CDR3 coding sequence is TGTGCCAGCAGCTTCGGGCAGAGGCCCATCTCTGGAAACACCATATATTTT.

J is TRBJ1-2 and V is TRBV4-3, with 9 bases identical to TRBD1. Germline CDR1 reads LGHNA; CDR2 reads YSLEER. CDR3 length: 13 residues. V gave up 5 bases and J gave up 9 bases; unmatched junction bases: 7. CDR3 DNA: TGCGCCAGCAGCAACGGACAGGGGATGAGCTACACCTTC. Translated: CASSNGQGMSYTF.

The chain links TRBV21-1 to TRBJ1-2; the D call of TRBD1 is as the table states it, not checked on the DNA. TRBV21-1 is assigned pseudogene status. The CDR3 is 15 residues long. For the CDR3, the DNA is TGTGCCAGCAGCTGCCGGGACAGGGCCGTCGGTGGCTACACCTTC. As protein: CASSCRDRAVGGYTF.

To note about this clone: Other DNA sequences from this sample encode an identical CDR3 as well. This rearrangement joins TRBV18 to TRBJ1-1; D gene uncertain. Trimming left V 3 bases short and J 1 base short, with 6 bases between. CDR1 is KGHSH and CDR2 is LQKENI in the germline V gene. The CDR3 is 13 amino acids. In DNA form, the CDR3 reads TGTGCCAGCTCACCCCAGAGGAACACTGAAGCTTTCTTT. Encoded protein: CASSPQRNTEAFF.

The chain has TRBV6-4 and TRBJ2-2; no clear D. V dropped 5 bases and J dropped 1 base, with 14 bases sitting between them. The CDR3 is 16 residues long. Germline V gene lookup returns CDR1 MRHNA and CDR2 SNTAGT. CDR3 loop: CASSKTPTLNTGELFF. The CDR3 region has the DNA TGTGCCAGCAGTAAGACCCCTACCCTGAACACCGGGGAGCTGTTTTTT.

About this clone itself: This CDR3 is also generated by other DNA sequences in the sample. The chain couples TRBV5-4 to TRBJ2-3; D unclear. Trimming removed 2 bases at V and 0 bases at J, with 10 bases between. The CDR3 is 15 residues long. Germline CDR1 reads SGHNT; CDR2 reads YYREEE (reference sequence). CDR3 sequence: CASSLSTFSTDTQYF. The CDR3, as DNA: TGTGCCAGCAGCTTATCGACGTTTAGCACAGATACGCAGTATTTT.

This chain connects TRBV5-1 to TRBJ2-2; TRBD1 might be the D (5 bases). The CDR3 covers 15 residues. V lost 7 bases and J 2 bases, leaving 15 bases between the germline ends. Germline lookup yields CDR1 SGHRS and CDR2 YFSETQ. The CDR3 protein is CASGPPGFNTGELFF. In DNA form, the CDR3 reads TGCGCCAGCGGCCCACCAGGGTTCAACACCGGGGAGCTGTTTTTT.

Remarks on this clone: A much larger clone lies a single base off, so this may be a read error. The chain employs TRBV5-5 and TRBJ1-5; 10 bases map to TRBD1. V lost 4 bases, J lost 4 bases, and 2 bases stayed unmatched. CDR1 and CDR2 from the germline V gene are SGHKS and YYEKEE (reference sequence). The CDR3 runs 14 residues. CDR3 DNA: TGTGCCAGCAGCCCGGGACAGGGGAATCAGCCCCAGCATTTT. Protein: CASSPGQGNQPQHF.

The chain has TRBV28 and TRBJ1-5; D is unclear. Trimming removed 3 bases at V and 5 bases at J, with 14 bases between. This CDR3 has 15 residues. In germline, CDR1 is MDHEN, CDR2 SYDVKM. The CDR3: CASSLWEVDYQPQHF. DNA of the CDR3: TGTGCCAGCAGTTTGTGGGAGGTTGATTATCAGCCCCAGCATTTT.

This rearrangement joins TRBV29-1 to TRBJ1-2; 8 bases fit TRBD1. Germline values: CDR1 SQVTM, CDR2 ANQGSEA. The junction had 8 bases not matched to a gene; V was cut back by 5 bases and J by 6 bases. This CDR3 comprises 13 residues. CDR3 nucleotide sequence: TGCAGCGTTCCCTTGGACAGGGTGAATGGCTACACCTTC. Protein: CSVPLDRVNGYTF.

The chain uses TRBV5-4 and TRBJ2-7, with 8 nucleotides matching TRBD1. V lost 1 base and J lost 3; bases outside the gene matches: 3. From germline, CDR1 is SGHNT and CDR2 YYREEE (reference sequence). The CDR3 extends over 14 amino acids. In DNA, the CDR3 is TGTGCCAGCAGCTTGACAGGGGGATTCTACGAGCAGTACTTC. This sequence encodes CASSLTGGFYEQYF.

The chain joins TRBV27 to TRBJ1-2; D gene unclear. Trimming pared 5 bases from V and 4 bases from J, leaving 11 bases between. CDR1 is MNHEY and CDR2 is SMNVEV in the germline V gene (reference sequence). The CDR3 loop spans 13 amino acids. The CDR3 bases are TGTGCCAGCAGTCTAACCGGGAGCTATGGCTACACCTTC. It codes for CASSLTGSYGYTF.